The TCR beta chain described here comes from a study of T-cell reconstitution after alpha-beta-depleted transplantation in children. Study outcomes and limitations: Several hundred expanded graft clones reportedly were the source of alpha-beta T cells about two months after transplant. High day-60 TCRbeta diversity in some patients came from surviving recipient T cells and thymic progenitors. One year after transplant, T-cell counts and diversity came mostly from newly produced T cells.

CDR3 length equals 14 residues. J lost 1 base, V lost 11 bases, and 8 bases had no gene match. The authors prepared the TCRbeta library with unique molecular identifiers. MiXCR, applied by TCRdb to the PCR reads, yields one record per CDR3 protein. The sample has around 600,000 distinct CDR3 sequences, about 21% seen once. Of note for this clonotype: The antigen is unknown.

The sequences come from PBMCs, mostly from graft donor cells, collected 360 days after TCRalphabeta/CD19-depleted stem cell transplant. The chain has TRBV12-3 or TRBV12-4 and TRBJ1-1; 9 positions match TRBD1. This receptor was obtained from a boy under two years old who had a stem cell transplant for acute myeloid leukemia, so the T cells may come from the graft donor. Written as DNA, the CDR3 is TGTGCCGCCAGCCACAGGGGGCCGAACACTGAAGCTTTCTTT. It translates to CAASHRGPNTEAFF.